Presented here are 2 T cell receptor beta chains from one specimen sequenced in a study of human T cells and chemical hapten exposure. Each CDR3 protein gets one entry after TCRdb re-called the RACE reads with MiXCR. This sample yields 100,000 to 150,000 distinct CDR3 sequences, of which roughly an eighth are seen a single time; 0.8% to 1% belongs to the top ten. Noted time point: patch test 1, 2 weeks after DPC sensitization. The treatment was: therapeutic diphenylcyclopropenone sensitization with weekly scalp DPC. The sample in question was whole blood, obtained in connection with sensitization to the hapten diphenylcyclopropenone (DPC). The receptor set was obtained from a man aged 18 to 29 with alopecia areata. Some clones in this sample may be carry-over from other donors' samples.

This clonotype appeared a few times. The V call is TRBV9, the J call TRBJ2-1; D may be TRBD2 (5 bases). Germline CDR1 and CDR2: SGDLS and YYNGEE. The ends were cut back, 2 bases at V and 5 bases at J, with 17 bases in the middle. CDR3 length: 16 amino acids. The CDR3 region is CASSVLPGLADNEQFF. DNA for the CDR3: TGTGCCAGCAGCGTTCTCCCCGGGCTAGCTGACAATGAGCAGTTCTTC.

V is TRBV5-1 and J is TRBJ1-1; 7 positions agree with TRBD1. Germline V gene sequence: CDR1 SGHRS, CDR2 YFSETQ. This CDR3 region has 15 residues. V was pared by 3 bases and J by 3 bases, with 8 bases of the junction left unmatched. DNA for the CDR3: TGCGCCAGCAGCTCGACGACAGGGCTGGACACTGAAGCTTTCTTT. Protein sequence: CASSSTTGLDTEAFF.